This is a list of T cell receptor beta chains from one sample in a study of cytomegalovirus exposure and HLA in healthy donors. TCRdb's copy holds only in-frame clones and misses some; the assay was immunoSEQ multiplex PCR. Of tens of thousands of clones listed, 80% to 90% are singletons. Sequencing used PBMCs. The receptors were sampled from a woman in her 30s in good health and CMV-seropositive. Each CDR3 is given with its conserved first and last residue. D genes are given only for firm matches. Part of the rows lack a size; the others show once, few, many or a class for expanded clones.

cdr3_length: 14; d_call: -; v_call: TRBV7-9; j_call: TRBJ1-1; clone_size: once; cdr3_nt: TGTGCCAGCAGCCGGACTGGCCAGGCGGCTGAAGCTTTCTTT; cdr3_aa: CASSRTGQAAEAFF
cdr3_length: 15; d_call: -; v_call: TRBV10-1; j_call: TRBJ1-1; clone_size: -; cdr3_nt: TGCGCCAGCAGTGAGTCGAGTAGCCCCAACACTGAAGCTTTCTTT; cdr3_aa: CASSESSSPNTEAFF
cdr3_length: 13; d_call: -; v_call: TRBV6-5; j_call: TRBJ2-6; clone_size: -; cdr3_nt: TGTGCCAGCACCATCTCTGGGGCCAACGTCCTGACTTTC; cdr3_aa: CASTISGANVLTF
cdr3_length: 15; d_call: TRBD2; v_call: TRBV6-4; j_call: TRBJ2-7; clone_size: -; cdr3_nt: TGTGCCAGCAGTGACTTAGGGACTAGCGGGAACGAGCAGTACTTC; cdr3_aa: CASSDLGTSGNEQYF
cdr3_length: 14; d_call: -; v_call: TRBV5-4; j_call: TRBJ1-2; clone_size: once; cdr3_nt: TGTGCCAGCAGCACTATCAGGGATAAGTATGGCTACACCTTC; cdr3_aa: CASSTIRDKYGYTF
cdr3_length: 15; d_call: TRBD1; v_call: TRBV7-9; j_call: TRBJ2-1; clone_size: -; cdr3_nt: TGTGCCAGCAGCTCAGACAGGGTAGCCTACAATGAGCAGTTCTTC; cdr3_aa: CASSSDRVAYNEQFF
cdr3_length: 16; d_call: TRBD1; v_call: TRBV27; j_call: TRBJ2-2; clone_size: -; cdr3_nt: TGTGCCAGCAGTTTACCACGGACAGGGGACACCGGGGAGCTGTTTTTT; cdr3_aa: CASSLPRTGDTGELFF
cdr3_length: 16; d_call: TRBD1; v_call: TRBV10-1; j_call: TRBJ2-7; clone_size: -; cdr3_nt: TGCGCCAGCAGCCTTAACAGGGGGCCTCCCCTCTACGAGCAGTACTTC; cdr3_aa: CASSLNRGPPLYEQYF
cdr3_length: 13; d_call: -; v_call: TRBV19; j_call: TRBJ1-2; clone_size: -; cdr3_nt: TGTGCCAGTAGTATTACCGGGAACTATGGCTACACCTTC; cdr3_aa: CASSITGNYGYTF
cdr3_length: 19; d_call: TRBD2; v_call: TRBV6-4; j_call: TRBJ2-6; clone_size: -; cdr3_nt: TGTGCCAGCAGCCTACACGGGACTAGGGGTATCGATGGGGCCAACGTCCTGACTTTC; cdr3_aa: CASSLHGTRGIDGANVLTF
cdr3_length: 16; d_call: -; v_call: TRBV6-4; j_call: TRBJ2-1; clone_size: -; cdr3_nt: TGTGCCAGCAAAAAGACGTACCCCACTACCTACAATGAGCAGTTCTTC; cdr3_aa: CASKKTYPTTYNEQFF
cdr3_length: 13; d_call: -; v_call: TRBV7-9; j_call: TRBJ1-1; clone_size: -; cdr3_nt: TGTGCCAGCAGCTTACGGCAGGGAACTGAAGCTTTCTTT; cdr3_aa: CASSLRQGTEAFF
cdr3_length: 16; d_call: TRBD1; v_call: TRBV6-1; j_call: TRBJ1-5; clone_size: -; cdr3_nt: TGTGCCAGCAGTGATAGGGACAGGGAACTACCTCAGCCCCAGCATTTT; cdr3_aa: CASSDRDRELPQPQHF
cdr3_length: 15; d_call: TRBD2; v_call: TRBV5-5; j_call: TRBJ2-3; clone_size: -; cdr3_nt: TGTGCCAGCAGCTTCCTAGCGGGAGGCACAGATACGCAGTATTTT; cdr3_aa: CASSFLAGGTDTQYF
cdr3_length: 14; d_call: -; v_call: TRBV27; j_call: TRBJ1-3; clone_size: -; cdr3_nt: TGTGCCAGCCGACCGGAGGGGCAGGGAAACACCATATATTTT; cdr3_aa: CASRPEGQGNTIYF
cdr3_length: 12; d_call: -; v_call: TRBV6-6; j_call: TRBJ2-5; clone_size: -; cdr3_nt: TGTGCCAGCAGAGGAGTAAGGGAGACCCAGTACTTC; cdr3_aa: CASRGVRETQYF
cdr3_length: 15; d_call: TRBD2; v_call: TRBV9; j_call: TRBJ2-5; clone_size: -; cdr3_nt: TGTGCCAGCAGCCCACTAGCGGGAGGAGGGGAGACCCAGTACTTC; cdr3_aa: CASSPLAGGGETQYF
cdr3_length: 19; d_call: TRBD1; v_call: TRBV5-5; j_call: TRBJ2-7; clone_size: -; cdr3_nt: TGTGCCAGCAGCCAGAACCGGGACAGGGGGCTAGCGGGAACCTACGAGCAGTACTTC; cdr3_aa: CASSQNRDRGLAGTYEQYF
cdr3_length: 14; d_call: TRBD2; v_call: TRBV5-1; j_call: TRBJ2-1; clone_size: -; cdr3_nt: TGCGCCAGCAGCTTGACCGGGACTAACTATGAGCAGTTCTTC; cdr3_aa: CASSLTGTNYEQFF
cdr3_length: 13; d_call: -; v_call: TRBV6-5; j_call: TRBJ1-3; clone_size: -; cdr3_nt: TGTGCCAGCAGTGCGGATGCTGGAAACACCATATATTTT; cdr3_aa: CASSADAGNTIYF
cdr3_length: 14; d_call: TRBD2; v_call: TRBV15; j_call: TRBJ2-7; clone_size: -; cdr3_nt: TGTGCCACCAGCAGAAGCGGGAGATCCTACGAGCAGTACTTC; cdr3_aa: CATSRSGRSYEQYF
cdr3_length: 14; d_call: TRBD2; v_call: TRBV19; j_call: TRBJ2-3; clone_size: -; cdr3_nt: TGTGCCACTCGCGGGACTAGCGGATCGGATACGCAGTATTTT; cdr3_aa: CATRGTSGSDTQYF
cdr3_length: 14; d_call: TRBD2; v_call: TRBV10-1; j_call: TRBJ2-2; clone_size: -; cdr3_nt: TGCGCCAGCAGGGGTAGCGGGGACACCGGGGAGCTGTTTTTT; cdr3_aa: CASRGSGDTGELFF
cdr3_length: 13; d_call: -; v_call: TRBV29-1; j_call: TRBJ2-5; clone_size: -; cdr3_nt: TGCAGCGTTTCAAGGGGATTCACAGAGACCCAGTACTTC; cdr3_aa: CSVSRGFTETQYF
cdr3_length: 15; d_call: -; v_call: TRBV5-1; j_call: TRBJ1-1; clone_size: -; cdr3_nt: TGCGCCAGCAGCTTGGGGACAGTCCAGAACACTGAAGCTTTCTTT; cdr3_aa: CASSLGTVQNTEAFF
cdr3_length: 15; d_call: -; v_call: TRBV11-2; j_call: TRBJ2-2; clone_size: -; cdr3_nt: TGTGCCAGCAGCTTTGGCGGGATAAACACCGGGGAGCTGTTTTTT; cdr3_aa: CASSFGGINTGELFF
cdr3_length: 15; d_call: -; v_call: TRBV18; j_call: TRBJ2-2; clone_size: -; cdr3_nt: TGTGCCAGCTCACCAGAACAGGGGAACACCGGGGAGCTGTTTTTT; cdr3_aa: CASSPEQGNTGELFF